Shown below are 4 T cell receptor beta chains from a single sample sequenced in a study of OX40 agonist ivuxolimab in advanced cancers. The method behind the library was the immunoSEQ multiplex PCR assay. Here the immuneACCESS table is served through TCRdb, limited to in-frame sequences with V and J called. Missing clones are a known gap in these copies; in checked studies unresolved V genes cover under half, and the rest lacks a known reason. The table for this sample lists about 76,000 clones; 84% of them were counted only once. The leading ten clones occupy about 7% of the sample. This specimen consisted of CD4+ or CD8+ T cells sorted from blood, obtained in a trial of the OX40 agonist ivuxolimab. The receptors were sampled from an adult with an advanced solid tumor such as melanoma, head and neck, liver or kidney cancer.

The chain combines TRBV2 with TRBJ1-1; D perhaps matches TRBD1 (5 bases). This CDR3 is 13 amino acids long. The V end lost 7 bases, the J end lost 4 bases, and 13 bases lay between the germline ends. Germline assignment: CDR1 SNHLY and CDR2 FYNNEI. The CDR3 spells CASTRAWGTEAFF. CDR3 DNA: TGTGCCAGCACCAGGGCCTGGGGCACTGAAGCTTTCTTT.

The rearrangement links TRBV10-3 to TRBJ1-5; 8 bases align to TRBD1. V shed 5 bases, J shed 2 bases, and the junction held 5 bases outside the gene matches. This CDR3 region has 15 residues. The germline gives CDR1 ENHRY, CDR2 SYGVKD. The CDR3, as DNA: TGTGCCATCAGTCAGCTACAGGGGGGCAATCAGCCCCAGCATTTT. Amino acid sequence: CAISQLQGGNQPQHF.

The sample holds one count of this clone. The rearrangement joins TRBV28 to TRBJ1-2; tentatively, D is TRBD1 (6 bases). The germline V and J ends were trimmed by 6 bases and 4 bases, with 12 bases remaining between them. The germline CDR1 and CDR2 sequences are MDHEN and SYDVKM. The CDR3 spans 13 residues. This CDR3 reads CASRTGLRYGYTF. The CDR3 coding sequence is TGTGCCAGCAGAACAGGGCTTCGCTATGGCTACACCTTC.

This rearrangement joins TRBV10-3 to TRBJ2-7; D might be TRBD2 (6 bases). CDR3 length: 14 residues. The V gene lost 7 bases and the J gene lost 3 bases, with 16 bases spanning the gap. Germline CDR1 ENHRY, CDR2 SYGVKD. The CDR3 DNA reads TGTGCCATCACCAAATCGGGCGGGGTCTACGAGCAGTACTTC. It specifies CAITKSGGVYEQYF.